This T cell receptor beta chain was found in a study of post-analysis software for immune sequencing data. Study information: Disease courses included relapsing-remitting, secondary progressive and progressive-relapsing multiple sclerosis.

Unique molecular identifiers featured in each of the TCR beta cDNA libraries. Out of about 1 to 11 million T cells, 480,000 or so cDNA molecules were generated. One entry per CDR3 protein, called by TCRdb with MiXCR from the PCR reads. The table shows 700,000 to 900,000 distinct CDR3 sequences, with approximately 44% occurring only once. Study-wide results and caveats: A few TRBV segments (TRBV5-6, TRBV5-1 and TRBV20-1 among them) occurred more frequently in patients than in controls.

V lost 6 bases, J lost 3 bases, and 6 bases stayed unmatched. The length of the CDR3 is 14 residues. CDR1 and CDR2 from the germline V gene are SEHNR and FQNEAQ (reference sequence). This clonotype was observed many times. Its target is not known. The chain uses TRBV7-9 and TRBJ2-7; TRBD1 aligns across 9 bases. The origin of this receptor is a girl between 5 and 17 years old with multiple sclerosis. Sequencing was carried out using blood. The CDR3 is CASSLPGQGYEQYF. The CDR3 DNA is TGTGCCAGCAGTCTCCCGGGACAGGGCTACGAGCAGTACTTC.